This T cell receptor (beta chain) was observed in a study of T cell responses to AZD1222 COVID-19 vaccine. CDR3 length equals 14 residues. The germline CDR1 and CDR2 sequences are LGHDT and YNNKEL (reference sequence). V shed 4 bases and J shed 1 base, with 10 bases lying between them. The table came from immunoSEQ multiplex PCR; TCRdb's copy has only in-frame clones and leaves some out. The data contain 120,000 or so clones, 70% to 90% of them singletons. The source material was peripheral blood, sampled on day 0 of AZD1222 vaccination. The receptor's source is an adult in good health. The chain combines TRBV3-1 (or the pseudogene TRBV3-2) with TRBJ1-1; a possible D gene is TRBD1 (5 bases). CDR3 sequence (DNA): TGTGCCAGCAGCCCGAGGAGGGGGAACACTGAAGCTTTCTTT. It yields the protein CASSPRRGNTEAFF.